These 10 T cell receptor beta chains were sequenced from one sample in a study of glioma-infiltrating T cells after dendritic cell vaccination. Clones were sequenced by immunoSEQ multiplex PCR, and TCRdb holds only the in-frame ones, with some missing. The table has 80,000 to 95,000 clones, 85% seen once. Indicated time point: after dendritic cell vaccination, including at tumor progression/relapse. The sequences come from blood, collected after dendritic cell vaccination. These receptors were collected from a human donor with glioblastoma.

The rearrangement links TRBV19 to TRBJ2-1; TRBD2 matches 12 bases. Germline V gene data show CDR1 as LNHDA and CDR2 as SQIVND (reference sequence). The trim removed 3 bases at V and 10 bases at J, leaving 13 bases unmatched. The CDR3 sequence is 17 residues long. This CDR3 reads CASSILPGLAGIREQFF. CDR3 DNA sequence: TGTGCCAGTAGTATTTTACCGGGACTAGCGGGCATCAGAGAGCAGTTCTTC.

J is TRBJ1-1 and V is TRBV5-1; weak D call: TRBD1 (6 bases). V shed 0 bases and J shed 0 bases, with 15 bases lying between them. Per germline, CDR1 SGHRS and CDR2 YFSETQ. There are 17 residues in the CDR3. CDR3 protein: CASSLGAGGGLNTEAFF. CDR3 nucleotides: TGCGCCAGCAGCTTGGGGGCGGGGGGCGGTTTGAACACTGAAGCTTTCTTT.

The CDR3 DNA reads TGTGCCAGCTCACCGCCGGGACAGCTTGGCTACACCTTC. Protein product: CASSPPGQLGYTF. The chain recombines TRBV18 with TRBJ1-2; 7 nucleotides match TRBD1. The CDR3 runs 13 residues. The trim removed 3 bases at V and 7 bases at J, leaving 5 bases unmatched. CDR1 and CDR2 from the germline V gene are KGHSH and LQKENI.

The rearrangement uses TRBV27 and TRBJ2-5; TRBD1 might be the D (5 bases). This CDR3 is 13 amino acids long. Deletions cut 2 bases from V and 2 bases from J, with 6 bases between. Germline loops: CDR1 MNHEY, CDR2 SMNVEV (reference sequence). CDR3 in amino acids: CASSLRGQETQYF. The CDR3 DNA follows: TGTGCCAGCAGTTTAAGGGGTCAAGAGACCCAGTACTTC.

The chain employs TRBV5-1 and TRBJ1-6; tentative D call: TRBD1 (6 bases). The germline V gene encodes CDR1 SGHRS and CDR2 YFSETQ. V lost 3 bases, J lost 6 bases, and 13 bases lay in between. This CDR3 region has 15 residues. CDR3 loop: CASSSVGQRNSPLHF. For the CDR3, the DNA is TGCGCCAGCAGCTCGGTCGGACAGCGTAATTCACCCCTCCACTTT.

The chain's CDR3 is CASSVKGLAGNNEQFF. The CDR3 DNA is TGTGCCAGCAGCGTAAAGGGACTAGCGGGAAACAATGAGCAGTTCTTC. V is TRBV9 and J is TRBJ2-1, with 13 bases that match TRBD2. This CDR3 region has 16 residues. The trim removed 1 base at V and 5 bases at J, leaving 3 bases unmatched. The germline CDR1 and CDR2 sequences are SGDLS and YYNGEE.

This chain joins TRBV29-1 and TRBJ1-1, with 7 bases aligning to TRBD1. Losses at the gene ends were 4 bases for V and 4 bases for J; bases not matched to a gene: 6. Germline V gene sequence: CDR1 SQVTM, CDR2 ANQGSEA. CDR3 length equals 13 residues. The CDR3 region has the DNA TGCAGCGTTGTCTCAGGGGGGCTCACTGAAGCTTTCTTT. Protein: CSVVSGGLTEAFF.

CDR3 protein: CASTQTSVSEAFF. The CDR3 DNA sequence: TGTGCCAGCACCCAAACATCTGTGTCTGAAGCTTTCTTT. The rearrangement joins TRBV6-5 to TRBJ1-1; no reliable D call. The CDR3 has 13 amino acids. V lost 7 bases, J lost 6 bases, and 15 bases lay in between. Per the germline V gene, CDR1 is MNHEY and CDR2 is SVGAGI.

This clone was seen a few times. CDR3 protein: CASSLMSGGEDEQYF. The DNA for the CDR3 is TGTGCCAGCAGCTTAATGAGCGGGGGAGAGGACGAGCAGTACTTC. J is TRBJ2-7 and V is TRBV7-7; 8 nucleotides agree with TRBD2. The germline CDR1 and CDR2 sequences are SSHAT and FNYEAQ (reference sequence). J gave up 5 bases and V 2 bases, and 8 bases lay outside the gene matches. CDR3 length: 15 residues.

The chain couples TRBV18 to TRBJ2-7, with 7 bases lining up with TRBD1. Germline CDR1 and CDR2: KGHSH and LQKENI. V shed 4 bases, J shed 6 bases, and the junction held 15 bases outside the gene matches. The CDR3 is made up of 16 amino acids. As DNA, the CDR3 is TGTGCCAGCTCACTCATGAAGGGTAATTCAGGGGGCGAGCAGTACTTC. Amino acid sequence: CASSLMKGNSGGEQYF.